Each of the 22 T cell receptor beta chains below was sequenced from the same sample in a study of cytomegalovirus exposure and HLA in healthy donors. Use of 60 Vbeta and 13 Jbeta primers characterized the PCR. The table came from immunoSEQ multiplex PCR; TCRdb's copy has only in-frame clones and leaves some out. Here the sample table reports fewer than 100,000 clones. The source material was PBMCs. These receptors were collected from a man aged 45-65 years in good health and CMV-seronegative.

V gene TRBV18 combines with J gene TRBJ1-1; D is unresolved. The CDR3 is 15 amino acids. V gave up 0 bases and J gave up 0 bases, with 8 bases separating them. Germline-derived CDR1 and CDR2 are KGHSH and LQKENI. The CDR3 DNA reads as TGTGCCAGCTCACCACCGGCCAAAATGAACACTGAAGCTTTCTTT. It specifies CASSPPAKMNTEAFF.

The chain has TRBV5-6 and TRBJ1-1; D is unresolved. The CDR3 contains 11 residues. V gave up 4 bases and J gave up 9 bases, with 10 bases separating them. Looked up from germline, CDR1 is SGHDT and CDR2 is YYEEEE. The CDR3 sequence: CASSAGSQAFF. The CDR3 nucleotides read TGTGCCAGCAGCGCCGGGTCGCAAGCTTTCTTT.

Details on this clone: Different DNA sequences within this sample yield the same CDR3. CDR3 coding DNA: TGTGCCAGCAGCTCTGGACAGGGAAATCAGCCCCAGCATTTT. The encoded protein is CASSSGQGNQPQHF. The chain links TRBV7-9 to TRBJ1-5, with 8 positions matching TRBD1. Germline CDR1 is SEHNR and CDR2 is FQNEAQ (reference sequence). The CDR3 has 14 amino acids. Trimming at V came to 4 bases and at J to 4 bases, leaving 3 bases not matched to a gene.

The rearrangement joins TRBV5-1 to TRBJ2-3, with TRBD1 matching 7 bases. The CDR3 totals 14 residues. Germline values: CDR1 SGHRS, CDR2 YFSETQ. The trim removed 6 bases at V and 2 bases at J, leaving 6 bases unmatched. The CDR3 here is CASKTGAFTDTQYF. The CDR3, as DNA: TGCGCCAGCAAAACAGGGGCTTTCACAGATACGCAGTATTTT.

The CDR3 region has the DNA TGTGCCAGCAGCGCCCTACAGGGGGCGGAGGACGAGCAGTACTTC. It codes for CASSALQGAEDEQYF. V is TRBV9 and J is TRBJ2-7, with TRBD1 matching over 9 bases. CDR1 is SGDLS, CDR2 YYNGEE, per germline. The CDR3 loop spans 15 amino acids. Germline trimming cut 3 bases from V and 5 bases from J; bases unmatched to any gene: 9.

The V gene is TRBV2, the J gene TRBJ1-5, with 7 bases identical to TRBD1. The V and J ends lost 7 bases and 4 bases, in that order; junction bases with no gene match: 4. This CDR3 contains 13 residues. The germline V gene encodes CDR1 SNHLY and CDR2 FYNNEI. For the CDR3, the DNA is TGTGCCAGCAAAGGGACAGCTAATCAGCCCCAGCATTTT. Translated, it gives CASKGTANQPQHF.

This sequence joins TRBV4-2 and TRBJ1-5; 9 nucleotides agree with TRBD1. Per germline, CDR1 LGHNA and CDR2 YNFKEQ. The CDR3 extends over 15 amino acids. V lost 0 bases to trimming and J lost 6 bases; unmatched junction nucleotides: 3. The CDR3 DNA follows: TGTGCCAGCAGCCAAGAGGGGACAGGGACTCAGCCCCAGCATTTT. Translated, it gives CASSQEGTGTQPQHF.

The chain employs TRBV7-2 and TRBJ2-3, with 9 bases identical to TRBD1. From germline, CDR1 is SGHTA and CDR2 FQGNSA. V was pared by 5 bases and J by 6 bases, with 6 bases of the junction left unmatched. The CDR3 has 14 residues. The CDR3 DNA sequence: TGTGCCAGCAGCCCGGGACAGGGTTGGGATACGCAGTATTTT. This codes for CASSPGQGWDTQYF.

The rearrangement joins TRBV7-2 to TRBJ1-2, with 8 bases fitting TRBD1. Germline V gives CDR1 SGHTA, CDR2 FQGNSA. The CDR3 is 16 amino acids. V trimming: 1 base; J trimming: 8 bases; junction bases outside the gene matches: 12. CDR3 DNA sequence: TGTGCCAGCAGCTTAGGGGGGACAGGTGCCATGAGCGGCTACACCTTC. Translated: CASSLGGTGAMSGYTF. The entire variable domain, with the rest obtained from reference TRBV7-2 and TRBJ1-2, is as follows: GAGVSQSPSNKVTEKGKDVELRCDPISGHTALYWYRQSLGQGLEFLIYFQGNSAPDKSGLPSDRFSAERTGGSVSTLTIQRTQQEDSAVYLCASSLGGTGAMSGYTFGSGTRLTVV.

The CDR3 loop is CSVGSGTEAFF. The CDR3 nucleotides read TGCAGCGTTGGCAGCGGCACTGAAGCTTTCTTT. V gene TRBV29-1 combines with J gene TRBJ1-1; no clear D gene. The germline V gene has CDR1 SQVTM and CDR2 ANQGSEA. The V gene lost 4 bases and the J gene lost 4 bases, with 7 bases spanning the gap. The CDR3 spans 11 residues.

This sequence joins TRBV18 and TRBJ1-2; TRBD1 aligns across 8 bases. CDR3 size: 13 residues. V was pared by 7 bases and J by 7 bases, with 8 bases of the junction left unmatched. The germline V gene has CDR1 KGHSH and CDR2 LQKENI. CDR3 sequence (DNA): TGTGCCAGCTACCCAGGGGGCCAGGGTGGCTACACCTTC. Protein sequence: CASYPGGQGGYTF. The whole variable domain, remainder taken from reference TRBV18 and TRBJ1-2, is NAGVMQNPRHLVRRRGQEARLRCSPMKGHSHVYWYRQLPEEGLKFMVYLQKENIIDESGMPKERFSAEFPKEGPSILRIQQVVRGDSAAYFCASYPGGQGGYTFGSGTRLTVV.

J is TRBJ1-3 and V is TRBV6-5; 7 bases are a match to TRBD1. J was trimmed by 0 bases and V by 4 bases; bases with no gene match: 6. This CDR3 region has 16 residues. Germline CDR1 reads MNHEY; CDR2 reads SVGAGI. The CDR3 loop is CASSFRQGFSGNTIYF. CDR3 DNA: TGTGCCAGCAGTTTCAGACAGGGTTTCTCTGGAAACACCATATATTTT.

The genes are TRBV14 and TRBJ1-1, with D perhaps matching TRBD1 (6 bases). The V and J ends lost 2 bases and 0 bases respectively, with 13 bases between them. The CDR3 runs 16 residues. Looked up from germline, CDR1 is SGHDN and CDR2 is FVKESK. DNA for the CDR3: TGTGCCAGCAGCCAAAGACAGGCCATTTTGAACACTGAAGCTTTCTTT. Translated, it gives CASSQRQAILNTEAFF.

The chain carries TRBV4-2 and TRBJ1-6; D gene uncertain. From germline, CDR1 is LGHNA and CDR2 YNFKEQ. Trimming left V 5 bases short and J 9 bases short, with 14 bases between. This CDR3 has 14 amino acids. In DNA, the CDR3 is TGTGCCAGCAGCGAAGCGGTTTTCGGTTCACCCCTCCACTTT. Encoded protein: CASSEAVFGSPLHF.

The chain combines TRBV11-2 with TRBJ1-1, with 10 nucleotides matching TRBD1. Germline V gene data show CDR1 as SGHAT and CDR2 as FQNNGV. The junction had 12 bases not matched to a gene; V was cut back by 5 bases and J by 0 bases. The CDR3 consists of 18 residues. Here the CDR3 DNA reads TGTGCCAGCAGCACCCAGACAGGGGGCAGACAAATGAACACTGAAGCTTTCTTT. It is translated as CASSTQTGGRQMNTEAFF.

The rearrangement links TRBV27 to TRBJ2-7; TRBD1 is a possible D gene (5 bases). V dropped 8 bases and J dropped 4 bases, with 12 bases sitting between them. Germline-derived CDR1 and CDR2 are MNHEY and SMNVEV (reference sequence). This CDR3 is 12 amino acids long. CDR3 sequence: CASRRAPYEQYF. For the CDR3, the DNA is TGTGCCAGCCGCAGGGCCCCTTACGAGCAGTACTTC.

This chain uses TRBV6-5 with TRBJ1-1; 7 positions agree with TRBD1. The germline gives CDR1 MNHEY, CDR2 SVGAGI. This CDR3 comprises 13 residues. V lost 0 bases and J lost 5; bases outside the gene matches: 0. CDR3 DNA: TGTGCCAGCAGTTACTCACAGGGGACTGAAGCTTTCTTT. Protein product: CASSYSQGTEAFF.

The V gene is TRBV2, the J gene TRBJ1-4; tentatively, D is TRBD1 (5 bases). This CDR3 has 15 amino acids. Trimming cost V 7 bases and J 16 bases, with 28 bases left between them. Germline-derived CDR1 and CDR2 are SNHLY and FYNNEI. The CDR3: CASIDGGGPDVDSFF. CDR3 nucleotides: TGTGCCAGCATTGACGGGGGGGGACCGGATGTTGACTCGTTTTTT.

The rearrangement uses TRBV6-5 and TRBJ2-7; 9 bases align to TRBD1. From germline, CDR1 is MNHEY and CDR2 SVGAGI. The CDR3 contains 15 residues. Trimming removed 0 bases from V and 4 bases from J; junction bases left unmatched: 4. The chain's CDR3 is CASSYSMGQGYEQYF. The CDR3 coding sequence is TGTGCCAGCAGTTACTCGATGGGACAGGGATACGAGCAGTACTTC.

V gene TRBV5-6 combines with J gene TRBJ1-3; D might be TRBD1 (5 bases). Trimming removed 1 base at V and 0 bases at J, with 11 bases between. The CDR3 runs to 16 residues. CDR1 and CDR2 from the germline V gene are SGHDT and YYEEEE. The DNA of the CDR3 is TGTGCCAGCAGCTTGAGGTCTGGGGCCTCTGGAAACACCATATATTTT. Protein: CASSLRSGASGNTIYF.

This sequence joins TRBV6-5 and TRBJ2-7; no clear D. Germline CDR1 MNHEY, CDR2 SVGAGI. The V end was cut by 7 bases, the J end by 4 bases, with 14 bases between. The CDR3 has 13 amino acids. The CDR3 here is CASTPGPHYEQYF. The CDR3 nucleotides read TGTGCCAGCACACCGGGTCCCCATTACGAGCAGTACTTC.

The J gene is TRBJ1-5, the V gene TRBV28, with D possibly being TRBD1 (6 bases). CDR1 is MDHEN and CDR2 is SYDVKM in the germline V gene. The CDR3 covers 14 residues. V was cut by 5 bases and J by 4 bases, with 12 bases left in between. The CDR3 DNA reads TGTGCCAGCAGTCCCGGACAGACAAATCAGCCCCAGCATTTT. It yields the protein CASSPGQTNQPQHF.